What follows are 5 T cell receptor beta chains derived from one specimen sequenced in a study of blood T cell repertoires in COVID-19 (dated by TCRdb to 2018 to 2020). Library method: the immunoSEQ multiplex PCR assay. The table comes from immuneACCESS by way of TCRdb, which keeps in-frame sequences with V and J called. Part of the clones is missing from these tables; in studies checked, under half for an unresolved V gene and the rest for unknown reasons. The sample table lists around 300,000 clones, 80% to 90% of them with a count of one. 1% of the sample belongs to the ten largest clones. The sequencing input was peripheral blood. All receptors derive from a man aged 50 or older with active or convalescent COVID-19.

This clone was observed a single time. Within the sample, other DNA sequences also encode this same CDR3. The chain uses TRBV7-2 and TRBJ2-3; 13 bases align to TRBD2. The V gene end was trimmed by 5 bases and the J gene end by 4 bases; junction bases not matched to a gene: 3. Germline CDR1 and CDR2: SGHTA and FQGNSA. The CDR3 covers 15 residues. CDR3 region: CASSLGLAGADTQYF. The CDR3 bases are TGTGCCAGCAGCCTCGGACTAGCGGGAGCAGATACGCAGTATTTT.

V gene TRBV4-3 combines with J gene TRBJ2-3; 9 bases are a match to TRBD2. With 5 bases clipped from V and 0 bases from J, the junction kept 6 bases outside the gene matches. From germline, CDR1 is LGHNA and CDR2 YSLEER. The CDR3 has 16 amino acids. CDR3: CASSSGAGGSTDTQYF. DNA for the CDR3: TGCGCCAGCAGCTCAGGGGCGGGGGGGAGCACAGATACGCAGTATTTT.

There are a few counts of this clone. The chain couples TRBV18 to TRBJ2-2; TRBD1 matches at 10 bases. The germline V gene has CDR1 KGHSH and CDR2 LQKENI. With V trimmed by 0 bases and J by 4 bases, 5 bases remained unmatched. The CDR3 consists of 17 residues. CDR3 loop: CASSPPTGGTGTGELFF. The CDR3 DNA reads TGTGCCAGCTCACCACCGACAGGGGGCACGGGCACCGGGGAGCTGTTTTTT.

As to this clone: Other DNA sequences in the same sample also yield this CDR3. The chain joins TRBV7-9 to TRBJ2-7; D perhaps matches TRBD1 (6 bases). The V gene lost 1 base and the J gene lost 2 bases, with 9 bases spanning the gap. The CDR3 is 14 residues long. Germline lookup yields CDR1 SEHNR and CDR2 FQNEAQ (reference sequence). Written as DNA, the CDR3 is TGTGCCAGCAGCTTAGGTGCAGGGGCCTACGAGCAGTACTTC. Translation gives CASSLGAGAYEQYF.

This chain joins TRBV6-1 and TRBJ2-3, with 15 bases fitting TRBD2. From germline, CDR1 is MNHNS and CDR2 SASEGT. This CDR3 comprises 18 residues. J lost 2 bases, V lost 2 bases, and 5 bases had no gene match. This CDR3 reads CASSETGLAGGATDTQYF. CDR3 bases: TGTGCCAGCAGTGAAACGGGACTAGCGGGGGGAGCCACAGATACGCAGTATTTT.